This passage covers 25 T cell receptor beta chains from one sample sequenced in a study of CD8+ T cells in alopecia areata. Sequencing relied on a cDNA template that was reverse transcribed from extracted RNA. Using immunoSEQ multiplex PCR, the repertoire was profiled, and TCRdb retains in-frame clones only, with some absent. The sample holds 100,000 to 150,000 clones; around 63% are singletons and the top ten take more than 5.5%. Treatment given: oral pan-JAK inhibitor, 5-10 mg twice daily. The input for sequencing was CD4+ T cells sorted from blood, taken at week 4, from a patient treated with tofacitinib. The receptor set was obtained from a human donor with alopecia areata.

This clone was seen only once. The chain is built from TRBV4-1 and TRBJ2-3; 16 bases are shared with TRBD2. Unmatched junction bases numbered 6, after V lost 4 bases and J lost 2 bases. The CDR3 length is 18 residues. CDR1 is MGHRA, CDR2 YSYEKL, per germline. CDR3 nucleotide sequence: TGCGCCAGCAGCCCTCCGGGACTAGCGGGGGGGCCCACAGATACGCAGTATTTT. Translating it yields CASSPPGLAGGPTDTQYF.

This clone ranks as medium-sized (0.01 to 0.1%). The chain employs TRBV7-2 and TRBJ1-2, with D possibly matching TRBD1 (5 bases). The CDR3 consists of 15 residues. The germline gives CDR1 SGHTA, CDR2 FQGNSA. V was clipped by 3 bases and J by 5 bases, with 16 bases between them. The CDR3 nucleotides read TGTGCCAGCAGCTTGAACCCTGGGCGGGGGTATGGCTACACCTTC. It specifies CASSLNPGRGYGYTF. The whole variable domain, filled in from reference TRBV7-2 and TRBJ1-2, reads GAGVSQSPSNKVTEKGKDVELRCDPISGHTALYWYRQSLGQGLEFLIYFQGNSAPDKSGLPSDRFSAERTGGSVSTLTIQRTQQEDSAVYLCASSLNPGRGYGYTFGSGTRLTVV.

V and J are TRBV5-4 and TRBJ2-5; 9 bases align to TRBD2. The CDR3 runs 18 residues. The J segment lost 1 base and the V segment lost 4 bases, leaving 14 bases of the junction unmatched. The germline V gene encodes CDR1 SGHNT and CDR2 YYREEE (reference sequence). In nucleotides, the CDR3 is TGTGCCAGCAGCCAAGATCTACTAGCGGGTTTAGCCCAAGAGACCCAGTACTTC. Translation: CASSQDLLAGLAQETQYF.

The rearrangement uses TRBV2 and TRBJ1-1; D is unclear. V lost 8 bases, J lost 1 base, and 14 bases lay in between. CDR3 length: 14 residues. The germline gives CDR1 SNHLY, CDR2 FYNNEI. CDR3 amino acids: CASPAPDENTEAFF. CDR3 sequence (DNA): TGTGCCAGCCCAGCTCCGGATGAGAACACTGAAGCTTTCTTT.

Note on this clone: This CDR3 is also generated by other DNA sequences in the sample. The chain couples TRBV7-2 to TRBJ2-2; D gene ambiguous. Trimming cost V 1 base and J 1 base, with 4 bases left between them. CDR3 length: 14 amino acids. Per the germline V gene, CDR1 is SGHTA and CDR2 is FQGNSA. The CDR3 DNA follows: TGTGCCAGCAGCTTAGGAGGGAACACCGGGGAGCTGTTTTTT. This sequence encodes CASSLGGNTGELFF.

The CDR3 loop reads CASSQGEASAGELFF. The CDR3 DNA reads TGTGCCAGCAGTCAGGGGGAAGCGTCGGCCGGGGAGCTGTTTTTT. V and J are TRBV4-2 and TRBJ2-2; 7 bases match TRBD1. Germline assignment: CDR1 LGHNA and CDR2 YNFKEQ. Trimming cost V 6 bases and J 6 bases; bases outside gene matches: 10. CDR3 length equals 15 residues.

The V gene is TRBV18, the J gene TRBJ1-1, with TRBD1 identical over 7 bases. Germline assignment: CDR1 KGHSH and CDR2 LQKENI. The length of the CDR3 is 14 residues. J gave up 0 bases and V 3 bases, and 1 base lay outside the gene matches. The CDR3 DNA follows: TGTGCCAGCTCACCGGGACAGATGAACACTGAAGCTTTCTTT. This encodes CASSPGQMNTEAFF.

The V gene is TRBV28, the J gene TRBJ1-2; D may be TRBD1 (5 bases). Germline values: CDR1 MDHEN, CDR2 SYDVKM. This CDR3 contains 14 residues. V shed 5 bases and J shed 7 bases, with 17 bases lying between them. The CDR3 loop is CASSIEGLPAGYTF. The CDR3 DNA sequence: TGTGCCAGCAGTATAGAGGGACTCCCCGCTGGCTACACCTTC.

The rearrangement uses TRBV18 and TRBJ1-2; 7 bases line up with TRBD1. This CDR3 contains 13 residues. Germline V CDR1 and CDR2: KGHSH, LQKENI. V gave up 6 bases and J gave up 6 bases; unmatched junction bases: 7. CDR3 sequence: CASSLDRDHGYTF. Here the CDR3 DNA reads TGTGCCAGCTCGCTCGACAGGGACCATGGCTACACCTTC. The whole variable domain, filled in from reference TRBV18 and TRBJ1-2, reads NAGVMQNPRHLVRRRGQEARLRCSPMKGHSHVYWYRQLPEEGLKFMVYLQKENIIDESGMPKERFSAEFPKEGPSILRIQQVVRGDSAAYFCASSLDRDHGYTFGSGTRLTVV.

The chain uses TRBV19 and TRBJ2-4; D is perhaps TRBD1 (6 bases). The length of the CDR3 is 16 residues. The germline V gene encodes CDR1 LNHDA and CDR2 SQIVND (reference sequence). Trimming shortened V by 3 bases and J by 0 bases, and 12 bases separated the two germline ends. The CDR3 region is CASSIRDTLAKNIQYF. Here the CDR3 DNA reads TGTGCCAGTAGTATCCGGGACACCTTAGCCAAAAACATTCAGTACTTC.

The chain carries TRBV4-2 and TRBJ2-7; D gene unclear. The ends were cut back, 1 base at V and 2 bases at J, with 9 bases in the middle. This CDR3 is 14 amino acids long. Germline V gene sequence: CDR1 LGHNA, CDR2 YNFKEQ. Written as DNA, the CDR3 is TGTGCCAGCAGCCAAGTTACTGAAACCTACGAGCAGTACTTC. Translated: CASSQVTETYEQYF.

This chain joins TRBV29-1 and TRBJ1-1, with D perhaps matching TRBD1 (5 bases). CDR1 is SQVTM, CDR2 ANQGSEA, per germline. Trimming took 4 bases from V and 1 from J, leaving 7 bases between them. CDR3 length equals 12 residues. CDR3 loop: CSVVQGNTEAFF. The CDR3 bases are TGCAGCGTTGTGCAGGGGAACACTGAAGCTTTCTTT.

V gene TRBV7-2 combines with J gene TRBJ2-7; 10 nucleotides line up with TRBD2. Germline CDR1 SGHTA, CDR2 FQGNSA. J was trimmed by 4 bases and V by 7 bases; bases with no gene match: 7. This CDR3 spans 14 amino acids. The CDR3 sequence is CASTEKREGYEQYF. CDR3 bases: TGTGCCAGCACCGAGAAGCGGGAGGGTTACGAGCAGTACTTC.

This clone appeared a few times. The CDR3 DNA is TGCGCCAGCAGCTCACAGGGAGGCGGCAATCAGCCCCAGCATTTT. This encodes CASSSQGGGNQPQHF. This chain uses TRBV5-1 with TRBJ1-5; tentatively, D is TRBD1 (6 bases). V gave up 3 bases and J gave up 2 bases, with 12 bases separating them. The CDR3 is made up of 15 amino acids. Germline V gene sequence: CDR1 SGHRS, CDR2 YFSETQ. The entire variable domain, with the rest obtained from reference TRBV5-1 and TRBJ1-5, is as follows: KAGVTQTPRYLIKTRGQQVTLSCSPISGHRSVSWYQQTPGQGLQFLFEYFSETQRNKGNFPGRFSGRQFSNSRSEMNVSTLELGDSALYLCASSSQGGGNQPQHFGDGTRLSIL.

The genes are TRBV23-1 and TRBJ1-2; D may be TRBD1 (5 bases). TRBV23-1 is annotated as an ORF whose role is uncertain. This CDR3 comprises 14 residues. The V and J ends lost 2 bases and 8 bases respectively, with 15 bases between them. CDR3 DNA sequence: TGCGCCAGCAGTCAAGACAGCTTATGGCGGGGCTACACCTTC. Amino acid sequence: CASSQDSLWRGYTF.

The chain is built from TRBV5-4 and TRBJ2-3; D is possibly TRBD1 or TRBD2 (5 bases each). The CDR3 spans 16 residues. Per germline, CDR1 SGHNT and CDR2 YYREEE (reference sequence). V was cut by 2 bases and J by 1 base, with 14 bases left in between. This CDR3 reads CASSLPGPGGTDTQYF. The CDR3 nucleotides read TGTGCCAGCAGCTTACCGGGACCCGGAGGCACAGATACGCAGTATTTT.

The V and J genes are TRBV30 and TRBJ2-3; 7 positions agree with TRBD2. CDR1 is GTSNPN, CDR2 SVGIG, per germline (reference sequence). After removal of 7 bases from V and 2 bases from J, the junction contained 6 bases not matched to a gene. The CDR3 is 13 residues long. The CDR3 DNA is TGTGCCTACTCTAGCGGCTTCACAGATACGCAGTATTTT. Translating it yields CAYSSGFTDTQYF.

The chain recombines TRBV7-9 with TRBJ2-3, with 9 bases fitting TRBD2. The V gene's germline CDR1 is SEHNR and CDR2 FQNEAQ (reference sequence). The CDR3 totals 14 residues. With 5 bases clipped from V and 9 bases from J, the junction kept 9 bases outside the gene matches. The DNA for the CDR3 is TGTGCCAGCAGCGCCGGGACTAGCTTACGGACGCAGTATTTT. This encodes CASSAGTSLRTQYF.

The chain uses TRBV11-2 and TRBJ2-1, with 7 bases identical to TRBD2. CDR1 is SGHAT and CDR2 is FQNNGV in the germline V gene. J gave up 15 bases and V 0 bases, and 8 bases lay outside the gene matches. CDR3 length equals 13 residues. The CDR3 DNA reads TGTGCCAGCAGCTTAGAATATCTAGCGGACCGGTTCTTC. Translating gives CASSLEYLADRFF.

The chain uses TRBV6-5 and TRBJ2-5; either TRBD1 or TRBD2 may fit D (5 bases each). Per germline, CDR1 MNHEY and CDR2 SVGAGI. The CDR3 sequence is 14 residues long. V was shortened by 2 bases and J by 7 bases, with 14 bases between the two germline ends. The CDR3 sequence: CASSYGGGLGTQYF. Here the CDR3 DNA reads TGTGCCAGCAGTTACGGTGGGGGTCTAGGGACCCAGTACTTC.

V gene TRBV30 combines with J gene TRBJ2-3; D is perhaps TRBD2 (5 bases). Between the trimmed V and J ends, which lost 2 bases and 6 bases, there was a span of 12 bases. CDR1 is GTSNPN and CDR2 is SVGIG in the germline V gene (reference sequence). The CDR3 has 13 residues. CDR3: CAWSQAAMDTQYF. The CDR3 DNA follows: TGTGCCTGGAGTCAAGCGGCGATGGATACGCAGTATTTT.

This clone was found once. This sequence joins TRBV5-4 and TRBJ2-3; 8 positions match TRBD2. Germline V lookup: CDR1 SGHNT, CDR2 YYREEE (reference sequence). The CDR3 contains 15 residues. Trimming at V came to 4 bases and at J to 2 bases, leaving 6 bases not matched to a gene. For the CDR3, the DNA is TGTGCCAGCAGCCCCGGGACTAGTTTCACAGATACGCAGTATTTT. Amino acids: CASSPGTSFTDTQYF. Full variable domain (remainder filled in from reference TRBV5-4 and TRBJ2-3): ETGVTQSPTHLIKTRGQQVTLRCSSQSGHNTVSWYQQALGQGPQFIFQYYREEENGRGNFPPRFSGLQFPNYSSELNVNALELDDSALYLCASSPGTSFTDTQYFGPGTRLTVL.

As regards this clone: Other DNA sequences in this sample translate to the same CDR3. The rearrangement joins TRBV18 to TRBJ1-1; TRBD1 might be the D (5 bases). Trimming took off 6 bases at V and 1 base at J, with 9 bases between the two ends. Germline V gene lookup returns CDR1 KGHSH and CDR2 LQKENI. CDR3 length equals 13 residues. In nucleotides, the CDR3 is TGTGCCAGCTCCCCCCAGGGGAACACTGAAGCTTTCTTT. Translated, it gives CASSPQGNTEAFF.

This clone was counted a few times. V usage is TRBV9 and J usage is TRBJ2-5, with 7 bases that match TRBD1. Per the germline V gene, CDR1 is SGDLS and CDR2 is YYNGEE. This CDR3 region has 14 residues. J lost 2 bases, V lost 4 bases, and 5 bases had no gene match. This CDR3 is CASSWDSLQETQYF. In DNA, the CDR3 is TGTGCCAGCAGCTGGGACAGCCTGCAAGAGACCCAGTACTTC.

The rearrangement joins TRBV11-2 to TRBJ2-5; maybe TRBD1 (5 bases). The CDR3 consists of 13 residues. V gave up 2 bases and J gave up 5 bases, with 9 bases separating them. Germline V gives CDR1 SGHAT, CDR2 FQNNGV. CDR3 amino acids: CASSLLGRETQYF. The CDR3 DNA sequence: TGTGCCAGCAGCTTATTGGGGCGGGAGACCCAGTACTTC.